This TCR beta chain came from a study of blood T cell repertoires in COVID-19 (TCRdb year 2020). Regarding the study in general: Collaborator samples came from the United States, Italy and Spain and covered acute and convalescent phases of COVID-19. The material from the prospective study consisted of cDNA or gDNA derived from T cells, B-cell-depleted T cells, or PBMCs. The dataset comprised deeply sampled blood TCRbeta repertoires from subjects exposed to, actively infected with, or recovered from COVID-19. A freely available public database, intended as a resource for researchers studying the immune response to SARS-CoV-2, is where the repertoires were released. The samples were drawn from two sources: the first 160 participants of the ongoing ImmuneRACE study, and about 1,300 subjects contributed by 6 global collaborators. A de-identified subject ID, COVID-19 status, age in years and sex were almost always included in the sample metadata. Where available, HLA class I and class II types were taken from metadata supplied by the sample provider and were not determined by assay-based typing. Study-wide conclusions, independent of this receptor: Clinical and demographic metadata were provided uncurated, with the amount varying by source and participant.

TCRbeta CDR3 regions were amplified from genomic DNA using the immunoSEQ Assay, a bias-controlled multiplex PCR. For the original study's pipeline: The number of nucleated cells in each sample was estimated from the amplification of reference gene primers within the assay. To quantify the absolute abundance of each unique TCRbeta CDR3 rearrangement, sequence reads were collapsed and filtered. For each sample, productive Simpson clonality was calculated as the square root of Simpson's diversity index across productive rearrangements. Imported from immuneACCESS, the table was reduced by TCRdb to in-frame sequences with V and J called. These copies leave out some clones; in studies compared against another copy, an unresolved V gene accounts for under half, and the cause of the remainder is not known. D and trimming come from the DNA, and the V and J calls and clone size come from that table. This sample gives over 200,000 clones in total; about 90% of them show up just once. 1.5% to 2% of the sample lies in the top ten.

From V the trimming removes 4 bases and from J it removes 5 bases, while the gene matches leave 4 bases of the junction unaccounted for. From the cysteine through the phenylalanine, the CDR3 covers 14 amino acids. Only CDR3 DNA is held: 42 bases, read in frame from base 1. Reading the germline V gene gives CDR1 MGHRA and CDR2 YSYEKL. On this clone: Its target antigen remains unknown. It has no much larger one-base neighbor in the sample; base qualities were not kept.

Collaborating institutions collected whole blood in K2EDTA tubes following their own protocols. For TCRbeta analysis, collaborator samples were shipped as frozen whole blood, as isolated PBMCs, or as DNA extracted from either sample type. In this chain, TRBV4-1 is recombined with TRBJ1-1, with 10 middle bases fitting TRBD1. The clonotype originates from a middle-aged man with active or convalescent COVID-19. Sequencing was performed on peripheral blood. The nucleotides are TGCGCCAGCAGCCTGAGGACAGGGGGGACTGAAGCTTTCTTT. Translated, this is CASSLRTGGTEAFF.